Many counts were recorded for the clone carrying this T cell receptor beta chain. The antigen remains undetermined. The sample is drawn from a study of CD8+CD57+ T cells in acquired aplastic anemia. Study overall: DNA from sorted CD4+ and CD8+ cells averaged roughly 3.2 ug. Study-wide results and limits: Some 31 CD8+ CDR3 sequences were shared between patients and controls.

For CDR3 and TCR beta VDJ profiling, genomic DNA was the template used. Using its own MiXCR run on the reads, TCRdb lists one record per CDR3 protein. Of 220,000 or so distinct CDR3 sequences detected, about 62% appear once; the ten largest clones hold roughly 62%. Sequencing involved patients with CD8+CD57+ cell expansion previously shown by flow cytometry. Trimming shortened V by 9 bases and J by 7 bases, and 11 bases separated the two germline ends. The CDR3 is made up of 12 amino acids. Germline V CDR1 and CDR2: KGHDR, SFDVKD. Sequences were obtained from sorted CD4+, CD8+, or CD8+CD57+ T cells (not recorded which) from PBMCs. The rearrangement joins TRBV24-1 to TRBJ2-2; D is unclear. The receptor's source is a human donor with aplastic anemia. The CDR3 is CATSSAGGELFF. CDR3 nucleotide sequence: TGTGCCACCTCCTCGGCAGGCGGGGAGCTGTTTTTT.